The entry below gives a single T cell receptor (beta chain) sequence along with its context. Its target is not known. A read error is possible here, since a much larger clone lies one base away. These data originate in a study of identical twins. The CDR3 consists of 15 residues. Germline V lookup: CDR1 DFQATT, CDR2 SNEGSKA (reference sequence). A universal primer site came from template switching; cDNA carried unique molecular identifiers. TCRdb ran MiXCR on the 5' RACE reads and lists one entry per CDR3 protein. The sample shows hundreds of thousands of distinct CDR3 sequences, about 7% of them seen only once. Healthy Caucasians provided all donations. Overall study results and limits: Twins shared beta out-of-frame sequences in excess, but this excess was weaker. Analyses of zero insertions could, in part, be confounded by invariant MAIT and iNKT cells.

This sample was shared with a second study, whose subject was yellow fever vaccine responses in identical twins.

This TCR came from a young woman in good health. Sequencing was performed on memory (CD45RO+) T cells sorted from blood. The rearrangement joins TRBV20-1 to TRBJ2-5; 12 bases agree with TRBD2. The CDR3: CCATRTSGTQETQYF. The CDR3, as DNA: TGCTGTGCTACTCGGACTAGCGGGACTCAAGAGACCCAGTACTTC.